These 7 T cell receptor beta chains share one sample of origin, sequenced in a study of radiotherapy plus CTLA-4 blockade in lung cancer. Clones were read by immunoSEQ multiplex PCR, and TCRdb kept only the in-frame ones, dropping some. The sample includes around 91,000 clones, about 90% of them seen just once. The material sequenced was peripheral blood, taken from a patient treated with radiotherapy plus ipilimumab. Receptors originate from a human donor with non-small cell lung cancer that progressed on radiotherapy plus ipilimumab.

The CDR3 spells CSVASGWSNQPQHF. The DNA for the CDR3 is TGCAGCGTTGCATCAGGTTGGAGCAATCAGCCCCAGCATTTT. The chain joins TRBV29-1 to TRBJ1-5, with D unclear. Germline lookup yields CDR1 SQVTM and CDR2 ANQGSEA. The CDR3 totals 14 residues. Trimming pared 4 bases from V and 1 base from J, leaving 11 bases between.

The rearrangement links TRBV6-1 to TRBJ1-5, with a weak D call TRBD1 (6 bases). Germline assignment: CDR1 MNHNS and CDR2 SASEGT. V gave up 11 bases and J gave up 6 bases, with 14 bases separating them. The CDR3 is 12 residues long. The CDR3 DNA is TGTGCCTCGAAGGGGGGGAGTCAGCCCCAGCATTTT. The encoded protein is CASKGGSQPQHF.

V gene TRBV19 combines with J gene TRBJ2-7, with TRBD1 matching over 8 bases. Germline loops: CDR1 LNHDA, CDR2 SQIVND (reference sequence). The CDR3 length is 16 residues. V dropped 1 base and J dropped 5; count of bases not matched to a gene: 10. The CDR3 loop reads CASSIVTGGPPNEQYF. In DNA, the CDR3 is TGTGCCAGTAGTATAGTTACAGGGGGGCCACCCAACGAGCAGTACTTC. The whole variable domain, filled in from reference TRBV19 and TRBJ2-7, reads DGGITQSPKYLFRKEGQNVTLSCEQNLNHDAMYWYRQDPGQGLRLIYYSQIVNDFQKGDIAEGYSVSREKKESFPLTVTSAQKNPTAFYLCASSIVTGGPPNEQYFGPGTRLTVT.

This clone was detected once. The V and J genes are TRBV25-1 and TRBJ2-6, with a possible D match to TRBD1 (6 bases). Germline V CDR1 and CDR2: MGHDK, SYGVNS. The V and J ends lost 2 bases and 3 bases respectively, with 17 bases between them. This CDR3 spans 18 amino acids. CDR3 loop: CASSELGADKDGANVLTF. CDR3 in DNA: TGTGCCAGCAGTGAACTGGGGGCGGACAAGGATGGGGCCAACGTCCTGACTTTC. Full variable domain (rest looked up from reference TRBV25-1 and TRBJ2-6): EADIYQTPRYLVIGTGKKITLECSQTMGHDKMYWYQQDPGMELHLIHYSYGVNSTEKGDLSSESTVSRIRTEHFPLTLESARPSHTSQYLCASSELGADKDGANVLTFGAGSRLTVL.

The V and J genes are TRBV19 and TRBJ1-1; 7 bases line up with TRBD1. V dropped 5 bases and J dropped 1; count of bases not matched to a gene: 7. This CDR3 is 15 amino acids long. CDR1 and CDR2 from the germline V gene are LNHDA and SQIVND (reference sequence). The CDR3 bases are TGTGCCAGTAGTCCCTCCGACAGGGCGAACACTGAAGCTTTCTTT. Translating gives CASSPSDRANTEAFF. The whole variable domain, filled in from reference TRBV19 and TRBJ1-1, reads DGGITQSPKYLFRKEGQNVTLSCEQNLNHDAMYWYRQDPGQGLRLIYYSQIVNDFQKGDIAEGYSVSREKKESFPLTVTSAQKNPTAFYLCASSPSDRANTEAFFGQGTRLTVV.

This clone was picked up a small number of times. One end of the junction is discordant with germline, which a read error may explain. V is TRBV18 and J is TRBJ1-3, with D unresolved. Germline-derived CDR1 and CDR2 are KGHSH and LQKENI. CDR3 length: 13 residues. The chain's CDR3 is CASSPPSENTIYF. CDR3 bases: TGTGCCAGCTCACCACCGTCTGAAAACACCATATATTTT. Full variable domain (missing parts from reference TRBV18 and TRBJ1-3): NAGVMQNPRHLVRRRGQEARLRCSPMKGHSHVYWYRQLPEEGLKFMVYLQKENIIDESGMPKERFSAEFPKEGPSILRIQQVVRGDSAAYFCASSPPSENTIYFGEGSWLTVV.

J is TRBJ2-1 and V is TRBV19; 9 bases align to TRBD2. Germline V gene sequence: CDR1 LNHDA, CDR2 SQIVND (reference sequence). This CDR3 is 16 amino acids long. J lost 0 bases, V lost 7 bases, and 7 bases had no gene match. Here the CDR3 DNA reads TGTGCCAGTATGGGACTAGCAGAGAGCTCCTACAATGAGCAGTTCTTC. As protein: CASMGLAESSYNEQFF.